The next 12 T cell receptor beta chains were all read from a single sample in a study of long-term antiretroviral therapy in people with HIV. They ran version v3.0 of the immunoSEQ assay at survey level. Sequencing used immunoSEQ multiplex PCR; TCRdb keeps in-frame clones, though not all of them. The table has around 26,000 clones, 76% seen once. Material: unsorted PBMCs, obtained 1.1 years before starting antiretroviral therapy. Every receptor here comes from a woman in her thirties or forties with HIV.

V usage is TRBV23-1 and J usage is TRBJ1-6; D might be TRBD1 (5 bases). TRBV23-1 is identified as an open reading frame with a role that is uncertain. The CDR3 consists of 16 residues. The V gene lost 0 bases and the J gene lost 2 bases, with 8 bases spanning the gap. The CDR3 reads CASSQSRAPYNSPLHF. The DNA for the CDR3 is TGCGCCAGCAGTCAATCCAGGGCACCCTATAATTCACCCCTCCACTTT.

V gene TRBV29-1 combines with J gene TRBJ2-3; D not resolved. V was cut by 6 bases and J by 2 bases, with 15 bases left in between. Germline CDR1 is SQVTM and CDR2 is ANQGSEA. There are 14 residues in the CDR3. CDR3 coding DNA: TGCAGCGTCCGAGAAGTAACGTTCACAGATACGCAGTATTTT. Residues: CSVREVTFTDTQYF.

V and J are TRBV30 and TRBJ1-6, with D unclear. The CDR3 runs 16 residues. Germline CDR1 reads GTSNPN; CDR2 reads SVGIG (reference sequence). Trimming left V 2 bases short and J 0 bases short, with 11 bases between. The CDR3 coding sequence is TGTGCCTGGAGTCGGACCTCGAGCTCCTATAATTCACCCCTCCACTTT. Protein sequence: CAWSRTSSSYNSPLHF. Using reference TRBV30 and TRBJ1-6 for the parts outside the CDR3, the full variable domain is SQTIHQWPATLVQPVGSPLSLECTVEGTSNPNLYWYRQAAGRGLQLLFYSVGIGQISSEVPQNLSASRPQDRQFILSSKKLLLSDSGFYLCAWSRTSSSYNSPLHFGNGTRLTVT.

This clone is labeled medium-sized (0.01 to 0.1%). V and J are TRBV5-5 and TRBJ1-6, with D possibly matching TRBD1 (6 bases). V lost 4 bases to trimming and J lost 6 bases, with 11 bases between them. The CDR3 spans 14 residues. Germline V gives CDR1 SGHKS, CDR2 YYEKEE (reference sequence). The CDR3 DNA follows: TGTGCCAGCAGCCTTGGACAGACTAATTCACCCCTCCACTTT. This encodes CASSLGQTNSPLHF.

The chain links TRBV27 to TRBJ1-1; D perhaps matches TRBD1 (5 bases). The ends were cut back, 4 bases at V and 9 bases at J, with 12 bases in the middle. Germline CDR1 reads MNHEY; CDR2 reads SMNVEV (reference sequence). The CDR3 runs 12 residues. The CDR3 DNA sequence: TGTGCCAGCAGTTCCCTACGGGGGAAAGCTTTCTTT. The encoded protein is CASSSLRGKAFF.

This chain connects TRBV27 to TRBJ2-2, with 9 bases identical to TRBD1. Per germline, CDR1 MNHEY and CDR2 SMNVEV (reference sequence). Trimming removed 4 bases from V and 5 bases from J; junction bases left unmatched: 8. CDR3 size: 16 residues. CDR3 nucleotides: TGTGCCAGCAGTTGGTTTGGGACAGGGCTGACCGGGGAGCTGTTTTTT. It translates to CASSWFGTGLTGELFF.

V gene TRBV6-4 combines with J gene TRBJ1-1; D unresolved. V lost 0 bases and J lost 2, with 7 bases in between. There are 14 residues in the CDR3. Germline lookup yields CDR1 MRHNA and CDR2 SNTAGT. CDR3 region: CASSDSSINTEAFF. The CDR3 nucleotides are TGTGCCAGCAGTGACTCGTCCATCAACACTGAAGCTTTCTTT.

The chain has TRBV2 and TRBJ2-5, with D maybe TRBD2 (5 bases). Germline CDR1 reads SNHLY; CDR2 reads FYNNEI. The CDR3 has 12 residues. The V end lost 4 bases, the J end lost 4 bases, and 7 bases lay between the germline ends. The chain's CDR3 is CASSVEGETQYF. Here the CDR3 DNA reads TGTGCCAGCAGTGTCGAGGGAGAGACCCAGTACTTC.

The rearrangement links TRBV21-1 to TRBJ1-5. TRBV21-1 constitutes a pseudogene. CDR3 length equals 13 residues. The CDR3 nucleotides read TGTGCCAGCGGAGTTCCCAAATTTTTGCCCCAGCATTTT. This translates into CASGVPKFLPQHF.

This chain joins TRBV6-5 and TRBJ2-7; D is perhaps TRBD1 or TRBD2 (5 bases each). Per germline, CDR1 MNHEY and CDR2 SVGAGI. The CDR3 consists of 12 residues. V was clipped by 8 bases and J by 3 bases, with 11 bases between them. CDR3 residues: CASWDGNYEQYF. The CDR3 bases are TGTGCCAGCTGGGACGGGAACTACGAGCAGTACTTC.

The chain has TRBV27 and TRBJ2-7; tentatively, D is TRBD1 (5 bases). V was cut by 4 bases and J by 2 bases, with 12 bases left in between. Looked up from germline, CDR1 is MNHEY and CDR2 is SMNVEV (reference sequence). This CDR3 region has 14 residues. The CDR3 DNA follows: TGTGCCAGCAGTTATTCGGACAAAACCTACGAGCAGTACTTC. Translating it yields CASSYSDKTYEQYF.

The chain employs TRBV11-2 and TRBJ1-2, with D uncertain. Germline lookup yields CDR1 SGHAT and CDR2 FQNNGV. This CDR3 has 15 amino acids. V was pared by 5 bases and J by 4 bases, with 17 bases between. The CDR3 protein is CASSIGAPGIYGYTF. The CDR3 DNA reads TGTGCCAGCAGCATAGGCGCCCCTGGTATCTATGGCTACACCTTC. Based on the CDR3 plus reference TRBV11-2 and TRBJ1-2, the full variable domain is EAGVAQSPRYKIIEKRQSVAFWCNPISGHATLYWYQQILGQGPKLLIQFQNNGVVDDSQLPKDRFSAERLKGVDSTLKIQPAKLEDSAVYLCASSIGAPGIYGYTFGSGTRLTVV.